The clone carrying this T cell receptor beta chain was recorded at least ten times. Its antigen is undetermined. These data belong to a study of T-cell memory formation after mild COVID-19. Study-wide background: Clusters were largely donor specific.

Between the trimmed V and J ends, which lost 4 bases and 4 bases, there was a span of 5 bases. Germline CDR1 reads GTSNPN; CDR2 reads SVGIG (reference sequence). This CDR3 has 11 amino acids. Findings and limits, study-wide: The study found contracting CD4+ clones mainly in CM and EM and contracting CD8+ clones in EMRA. Clones that shrank (day 15 to 85) were balanced CD4/CD8, whereas later expanders leaned CD4+.

TCR alpha and TCR beta cDNA libraries carrying sample barcodes and UMIs were produced by 5'RACE using constant-segment primers. TCRdb itself ran the 5' RACE reads through MiXCR, one entry per CDR3 protein. This sample has some 210,000 distinct CDR3 sequences, with about 17% found just once. The sequenced sample consisted of PBMCs or a T cell subset sorted from them (not recorded which). This TCR was sampled from an adult woman who had mild COVID-19 (a few samples of this study predate the infection). Cell type and time point are not known. The chain recombines TRBV30 with TRBJ2-4; D not resolved. The CDR3 reads CAWISKNIQYF. As DNA, the CDR3 is TGTGCCTGGATTAGTAAAAACATTCAGTACTTC.